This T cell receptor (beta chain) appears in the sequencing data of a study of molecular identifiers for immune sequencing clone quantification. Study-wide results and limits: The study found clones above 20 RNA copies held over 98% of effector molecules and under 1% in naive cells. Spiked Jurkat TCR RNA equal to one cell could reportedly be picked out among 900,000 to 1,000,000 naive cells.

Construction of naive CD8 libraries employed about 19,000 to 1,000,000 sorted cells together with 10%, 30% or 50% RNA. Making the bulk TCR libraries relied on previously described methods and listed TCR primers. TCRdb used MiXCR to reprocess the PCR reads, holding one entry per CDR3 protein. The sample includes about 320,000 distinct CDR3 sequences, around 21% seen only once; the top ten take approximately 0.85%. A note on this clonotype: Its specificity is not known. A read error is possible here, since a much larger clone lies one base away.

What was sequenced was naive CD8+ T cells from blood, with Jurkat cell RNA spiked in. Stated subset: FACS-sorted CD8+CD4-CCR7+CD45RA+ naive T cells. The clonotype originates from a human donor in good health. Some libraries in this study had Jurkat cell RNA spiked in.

The CDR3 coding sequence is TGTCCCAGCAGCGATAGACTAAGACAAGAGACCCAGTACTTC. Its translation: CPSSDRLRQETQYF. The chain has TRBV28 and TRBJ2-5; a possible D gene is TRBD2 (5 bases). Germline V gives CDR1 MDHEN, CDR2 SYDVKM. The CDR3 is 14 amino acids.